This TCR beta chain was retrieved from a study of identical twins. Overall study findings and caveats: Conclusions were based on cross-sectional statistical analysis, without following the same donors. Twin pairs had excess sharing that was weaker in beta out-of-frame sequences.

The V gene lost 4 bases and the J gene lost 7 bases, with 14 bases spanning the gap. CDR1 is SQVTM and CDR2 is ANQGSEA in the germline V gene. This CDR3 is built from 13 residues. TCRdb itself ran the 5' RACE reads through MiXCR, one entry per CDR3 protein. The profile shows 700,000 or so distinct CDR3 sequences, 8.5% to 9.5% of them singletons. Comments on this clonotype: Its antigen is not identified.

A further study also used this sample, focusing on yellow fever vaccine responses in identical twins.

Material for sequencing was PBMCs. This receptor was obtained from a woman aged 18-29 years in good health. The gene calls are TRBV29-1 and TRBJ2-1, with a weak D call TRBD2 (5 bases). CDR3 DNA sequence: TGCAGCGTTGCTTCGGGGATGGGGAATGAGCAGTTCTTC. It codes for CSVASGMGNEQFF.